The rows below give T cell receptor beta chains drawn from one sample of a study of response to subunit inactivated influenza vaccine. Each CDR3 protein gets one entry after TCRdb re-called the RT-PCR reads with MiXCR. The repertoire holds about 570,000 distinct CDR3 sequences, with approximately 12% as singletons. The specimen was PBMCs from blood, collected on the day of vaccination. The receptor source for this set is a man in his forties or fifties who received an inactivated influenza vaccine. Each CDR3 is given with its conserved first and last residue. The D gene is left open where the match is weak. Clone size is given for some rows only: seen once, a few or many times, or a class if the clone is expanded.

v_gene	abundance	d_gene	j_gene	CDR3aa	CDR3nt
TRBV28	NA	NA	TRBJ2-5	CASIATAGWETQYF	TGTGCCAGCATCGCTACGGCGGGTTGGGAGACCCAGTACTTC
TRBV7-9	few	TRBD2	TRBJ2-7	CASSLTTSGGRTYEQYF	TGTGCCAGCAGCTTAACAACTAGCGGGGGCCGAACCTACGAGCAGTACTTC
TRBV4-3	many	NA	TRBJ2-1	CASSQGVAEGQFF	TGCGCCAGCAGCCAAGGGGTGGCGGAGGGGCAGTTCTTC
TRBV9	NA	TRBD1	TRBJ1-2	CASSVAGGYGYTF	TGTGCCAGCAGCGTAGCAGGGGGCTATGGCTACACCTTC
TRBV4-2	NA	NA	TRBJ2-7	CASSQDHRLFLYEQYF	TGTGCCAGCAGCCAAGATCATCGACTGTTCCTCTACGAGCAGTACTTC
TRBV11-2	few	TRBD2	TRBJ2-2	CASRLPYSGRGKDTGELFF	TGTGCCAGCAGATTGCCATATAGCGGGAGAGGCAAAGACACCGGGGAGCTGTTTTTT
TRBV6-2/TRBV6-3	NA	NA	TRBJ2-7	CAGGTPYEQYF	TGTGCCGGGGGGACACCCTACGAGCAGTACTTC
TRBV5-1	few	TRBD1	TRBJ2-7	CASNSRDRGQYEQYF	TGCGCCAGCAACTCCCGGGACAGGGGGCAGTACGAGCAGTACTTC
TRBV2	few	TRBD2	TRBJ2-3	CASSEAYGTRDTDTQYF	TGTGCCAGCAGTGAAGCGTATGGGACTAGAGATACAGATACGCAGTATTTT
TRBV12-3/TRBV12-4	NA	TRBD1	TRBJ1-5	CASSKGQGIRDQPQHF	TGTGCCAGCAGCAAGGGACAGGGGATACGAGATCAGCCCCAGCATTTT
TRBV20-1	few	TRBD1	TRBJ2-7	CSASPGGQAKGYEQYF	TGCAGTGCTAGTCCAGGGGGCCAAGCCAAAGGGTACGAGCAGTACTTC
TRBV20-1	few	TRBD2	TRBJ2-7	CSATLAGVSYEQYF	TGCAGTGCTACGCTAGCGGGAGTTTCCTACGAGCAGTACTTC
TRBV19	few	TRBD1	TRBJ1-2	CASSIRQGGGYTF	TGTGCCAGTAGTATAAGACAGGGTGGCGGCTACACCTTC
TRBV7-9	NA	TRBD2	TRBJ2-1	CASSLRGLAGSNNEQFF	TGTGCCAGCAGCTTAAGGGGGCTAGCGGGGAGTAACAATGAGCAGTTCTTC
TRBV6-1	few	TRBD1	TRBJ1-2	CASSTGQVRGGYTF	TGTGCCAGCAGTACAGGACAGGTCCGGGGCGGCTACACCTTC
TRBV4-3	few	TRBD2	TRBJ2-2	CASSQDIGRAAGELFF	TGCGCCAGCAGCCAAGATATCGGGAGGGCTGCCGGGGAGCTGTTTTTT
TRBV12-3/TRBV12-4	NA	NA	TRBJ1-3	CASSSLTGYDPGNTIYF	TGTGCCAGCAGTTCCCTGACAGGATACGATCCTGGAAACACCATATATTTT
TRBV11-1	NA	TRBD2	TRBJ2-1	CASSLAQLAGGHEQFF	TGTGCCAGCAGCTTAGCGCAGTTAGCGGGGGGGCATGAGCAGTTCTTC
TRBV4-3	many	TRBD2	TRBJ2-7	CASSQDRGTTKWTYEQYF	TGCGCCAGCAGCCAAGATCGGGGGACTACTAAGTGGACCTACGAGCAGTACTTC
TRBV28	few	NA	TRBJ1-5	CASTGGGAIIQPQHF	TGTGCCAGCACCGGGGGTGGGGCAATTATTCAGCCCCAGCATTTT
TRBV5-1	NA	NA	TRBJ1-1	CASSAQVGGMNTEAFF	TGCGCCAGCAGCGCCCAAGTCGGGGGCATGAACACTGAAGCTTTCTTT
TRBV7-2	NA	NA	TRBJ2-7	CASSEAHDTSYEQYF	TGTGCCAGCAGCGAAGCCCATGACACCTCCTACGAGCAGTACTTC
TRBV7-9	NA	NA	TRBJ2-7	CASRGGEGQFYEQYF	TGTGCCAGCCGAGGAGGAGAGGGGCAATTCTACGAGCAGTACTTC
TRBV20-1	few	NA	TRBJ2-3	CSAPRVDTDTQYF	TGCAGTGCCCCCAGGGTGGACACAGATACGCAGTATTTT
TRBV4-3	NA	NA	TRBJ1-5	CASSSRWGSNQPQHF	TGCGCCAGCAGCTCAAGGTGGGGTAGCAATCAGCCCCAGCATTTT
TRBV4-3	many	NA	TRBJ2-3	CASSQDRRRVADRF	TGCGCCAGCAGCCAAGACCGGAGGAGGGTTGCAGACCGTTTT
TRBV6-1	NA	NA	TRBJ2-1	CASRGDRLGARHNEQFF	TGTGCCAGCAGGGGTGACAGGTTGGGGGCGAGGCACAATGAGCAGTTCTTC
TRBV28	NA	NA	TRBJ2-1	CASSFLLGAYNEQFF	TGTGCCAGCAGTTTCCTCCTAGGGGCGTACAATGAGCAGTTCTTC
TRBV4-3	few	TRBD2	TRBJ2-7	CASSQDDRRGVYEQYF	TGCGCCAGCAGCCAAGATGATCGTCGGGGGGTCTACGAGCAGTACTTC
TRBV7-2	NA	TRBD1	TRBJ1-4	CASSYNRGPNEKLFF	TGTGCCAGCAGCTACAACAGGGGGCCTAATGAAAAACTGTTTTTT
TRBV6-1	few	NA	TRBJ2-1	CASSPSGLYNEQFF	TGTGCCAGCAGCCCCAGCGGGTTGTACAATGAGCAGTTCTTC
TRBV6-1	NA	TRBD2	TRBJ2-3	CASSELASGGPSDTQYF	TGTGCCAGCAGTGAATTGGCTAGCGGGGGGCCTTCAGATACGCAGTATTTT
TRBV7-8	few	TRBD2	TRBJ2-1	CASSNRLAGGHEQFF	TGTGCCAGCAGCAATCGACTAGCGGGAGGGCACGAGCAGTTCTTC
TRBV18	NA	TRBD1	TRBJ2-6	CASSPGQGISGANVLTF	TGTGCCAGCTCACCTGGACAGGGAATCTCTGGGGCCAACGTCCTGACTTTC
TRBV12-3/TRBV12-4	NA	NA	TRBJ2-7	CASSSPWTGYEQYF	TGTGCCAGCAGTTCCCCCTGGACTGGGTACGAGCAGTACTTC
TRBV9	NA	NA	TRBJ2-2	CASSPRGGRAGELFF	TGTGCCAGCAGCCCCCGAGGAGGGAGAGCCGGGGAGCTGTTTTTT
TRBV1	few	NA	TRBJ1-1	CTSRAVGRNTEAFF	TGCACCAGCAGAGCCGTGGGGAGGAACACTGAAGCTTTCTTT
TRBV6-1	few	TRBD2	TRBJ2-1	CASSRDLAGRDEQFF	TGTGCCAGCAGTCGGGATCTAGCGGGGCGGGATGAGCAGTTCTTC
TRBV12-3/TRBV12-4	many	NA	TRBJ1-3	CASSRGQTDSGNTIYF	TGTGCCAGCAGTCGAGGACAAACAGATTCTGGAAACACCATATATTTT
TRBV12-3/TRBV12-4	NA	NA	TRBJ2-2	CASSPRGAVGELFF	TGTGCCAGCAGCCCACGGGGTGCTGTCGGGGAGCTGTTTTTT
TRBV5-5	NA	NA	TRBJ2-3	CASSWWQRADTQYF	TGTGCCAGCAGCTGGTGGCAGCGTGCAGATACGCAGTATTTT
TRBV5-1	NA	TRBD2	TRBJ2-5	CASSFSGRAGETQYF	TGCGCCAGCAGCTTTAGCGGGAGGGCCGGGGAGACCCAGTACTTC
TRBV2	few	NA	TRBJ2-5	CASSERRGLQETQYF	TGTGCCAGCAGTGAAAGGAGGGGACTCCAAGAGACCCAGTACTTC
TRBV14	few	NA	TRBJ2-5	CASSPRYGKETQYF	TGTGCCAGCAGCCCGCGGTATGGGAAGGAGACCCAGTACTTC
TRBV10-3	few	NA	TRBJ1-2	CAISESTPGGYGYTF	TGTGCCATCAGTGAGTCAACGCCCGGGGGGTATGGCTACACCTTC
TRBV11-1	NA	TRBD2	TRBJ2-1	CASSLPPASGVTYNEQFF	TGTGCCAGCAGTTTGCCCCCCGCTAGCGGGGTAACCTACAATGAGCAGTTCTTC
TRBV5-6	few	TRBD2	TRBJ2-5	CASSFGLAGSKETQYF	TGTGCCAGCAGCTTCGGACTAGCGGGGTCGAAAGAGACCCAGTACTTC
TRBV20-1	NA	NA	TRBJ1-6	CSARVQGSYNSPLHF	TGCAGTGCTAGAGTACAGGGCTCCTATAATTCACCCCTCCACTTT
TRBV4-3	NA	TRBD2	TRBJ2-3	CASSQGWSGGQDTQYF	TGCGCCAGCAGCCAGGGGTGGAGCGGGGGGCAGGATACGCAGTATTTT
TRBV28	many	NA	TRBJ2-7	CASSFPIGPYYEQYF	TGTGCCAGCAGTTTTCCGATCGGCCCCTACTACGAGCAGTACTTC
TRBV7-9	NA	TRBD2	TRBJ2-2	CASSLTSPFVGELFF	TGTGCCAGCAGCTTGACTAGCCCTTTTGTCGGGGAGCTGTTTTTT
TRBV20-1	NA	TRBD2	TRBJ2-2	CSARPSGRDTGELFF	TGCAGTGCTAGACCTAGCGGGAGAGACACCGGGGAGCTGTTTTTT
TRBV29-1	NA	TRBD1	TRBJ1-3	CSVTLGQGANTIYF	TGCAGCGTCACCCTAGGACAGGGGGCAAACACCATATATTTT
TRBV20-1	few	NA	TRBJ1-5	CSARKGNSNQPQHF	TGCAGTGCTAGGAAGGGGAATAGCAATCAGCCCCAGCATTTT